The T cell receptor beta chain described here comes from a study of blood T cell repertoires in COVID-19. Study-level background: Acute and convalescent COVID-19 specimens originated in the United States, Italy and Spain.

Profiled with immunoSEQ multiplex PCR; TCRdb holds only in-frame clones, not every one. The sample has under 150,000 clones; around 88% are singletons. This TCR derives from a human donor in a cohort sampled during active COVID-19. The source material was peripheral blood.

CDR3 sequence: CASSRDRINQPQHF. In nucleotides, the CDR3 is TGTGCCAGCAGTCGGGACAGGATAAATCAGCCCCAGCATTTT. This chain links TRBV6-2 or TRBV6-3 with TRBJ1-5; 8 nucleotides line up with TRBD1. V was clipped by 5 bases and J by 4 bases; unmatched bases: 4. The CDR3 runs 14 residues. Germline V gene lookup returns CDR1 MNHEY and CDR2 SVGEGT.